This record covers a single T cell receptor beta chain. Its antigen is unidentified. This entry is derived from a study of T cell responses to AZD1222 COVID-19 vaccine. Overall study: Second-dose schedules of about 4 or about 12 weeks were combined.

Libraries were prepared by immunoSEQ multiplex PCR; TCRdb keeps only in-frame clonotypes and omits some of them. The repertoire holds about 110,000 clones, with 85% to 95% as singletons. General observations from the study: In a largely white British group with more females than males, clonal diversity was possibly underestimated. Reportedly, nearly half the spike-specific TCRs target unmutated variant regions. Two AZD1222 doses significantly raised spike-specific TCR breadth and depth over controls.

The V gene's germline CDR1 is SGHNT and CDR2 YENEEA. The V end was cut by 1 base, the J end by 7 bases, with 16 bases between. This CDR3 has 15 amino acids. This TCR derives from an adult in good health. The sequencing used peripheral blood, collected on day 0 of AZD1222 vaccination. This chain links TRBV11-3 with TRBJ1-2; TRBD1 is a possible D gene (5 bases). CDR3 protein: CASSLGQGSLRGYTF. The CDR3 DNA reads as TGTGCCAGCAGCTTAGGTCAGGGAAGTCTTCGTGGCTACACCTTC.